This TCR beta chain was recovered during a study of spatial heterogeneity in lung cancer. The table lists this clonotype with many counts. Time point indicated: sample taken at primary tumor resection. CDR1 is SNHLY and CDR2 is FYNNEI in the germline V gene. The V end was cut by 11 bases, the J end by 2 bases, with 15 bases between. This CDR3 is built from 13 residues. MiXCR, run by TCRdb on the 5' RACE reads, gives a single entry per CDR3 protein. The sample carries more than 30,000 distinct CDR3 sequences, roughly 4.9% recorded once. The rearrangement links TRBV2 to TRBJ1-1; a weak D match, TRBD1 (6 bases). This specimen consisted of PBMCs, obtained at surgery. This TCR came from a female donor with early-stage non-small cell lung cancer. The CDR3 loop is CASQGIENTEAFF. CDR3 DNA sequence: TGTGCCTCCCAGGGGATTGAAAACACTGAAGCTTTCTTT.